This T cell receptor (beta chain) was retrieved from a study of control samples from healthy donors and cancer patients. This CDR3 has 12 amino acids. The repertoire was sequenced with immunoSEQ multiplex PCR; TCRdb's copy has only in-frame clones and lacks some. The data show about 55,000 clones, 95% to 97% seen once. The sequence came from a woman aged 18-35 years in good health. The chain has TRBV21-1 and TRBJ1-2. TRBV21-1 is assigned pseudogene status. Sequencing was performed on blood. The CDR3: CASSNSRAGYTF. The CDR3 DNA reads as TGTGCCAGCAGCAACTCCCGGGCCGGCTACACCTTC.